These 23 T cell receptor beta chains came from one sample sequenced in a study of blood T cell repertoires in COVID-19. Sequenced by immunoSEQ multiplex PCR; TCRdb stores in-frame clones only, minus some. The repertoire holds roughly 180,000 clones, around 90% seen once, with 2% to 2.5% in the top ten. Material for sequencing was PBMCs or T cells enriched from blood (not recorded which). These receptors all stem from a young woman who had recovered from COVID-19.

This chain joins TRBV19 and TRBJ1-2, with 7 bases lining up with TRBD1. CDR3 length: 14 amino acids. The V and J ends lost 3 bases and 4 bases, in that order; junction bases with no gene match: 5. The germline CDR1 and CDR2 sequences are LNHDA and SQIVND (reference sequence). CDR3: CASSIQGGGYGYTF. The CDR3 nucleotides read TGTGCCAGTAGTATCCAGGGGGGCGGCTATGGCTACACCTTC.

The chain combines TRBV27 with TRBJ1-2; D not certain. In germline, CDR1 is MNHEY, CDR2 SMNVEV (reference sequence). V was trimmed by 7 bases and J by 8 bases, leaving 14 bases between them. The CDR3 is 12 amino acids. The CDR3 reads CASKGMTGGYTF. CDR3 DNA: TGTGCCAGCAAAGGGATGACGGGGGGCTACACCTTC.

The chain has TRBV7-8 and TRBJ2-7; TRBD2 matches at 12 bases. This CDR3 is 15 amino acids long. Germline values: CDR1 SGHVS, CDR2 FQNEAQ. V lost 5 bases, J lost 5 bases, and 7 bases stayed unmatched. CDR3 DNA sequence: TGTGCCAGCAGCGTAGAGCTAGCGGGGGGGAACGAGCAGTACTTC. This codes for CASSVELAGGNEQYF.

The chain has TRBV6-4 and TRBJ2-2, with 10 bases fitting TRBD2. Germline assignment: CDR1 MRHNA and CDR2 SNTAGT. CDR3 size: 16 residues. After removal of 4 bases from V and 0 bases from J, the junction contained 2 bases not matched to a gene. The CDR3 loop is CASSALAGANTGELFF. Here the CDR3 DNA reads TGTGCCAGCAGTGCCCTAGCGGGGGCGAACACCGGGGAGCTGTTTTTT.

This chain joins TRBV4-3 and TRBJ2-1; 12 bases align to TRBD2. In germline, CDR1 is LGHNA, CDR2 YSLEER. This CDR3 is built from 16 residues. The trim removed 0 bases at V and 6 bases at J, leaving 3 bases unmatched. The CDR3 sequence is CASSQDPSGGANEQFF. The CDR3 DNA follows: TGCGCCAGCAGCCAAGACCCTAGCGGGGGGGCCAATGAGCAGTTCTTC.

The J gene is TRBJ1-1, the V gene TRBV27; no reliable D call. This CDR3 is built from 16 residues. The germline V gene encodes CDR1 MNHEY and CDR2 SMNVEV (reference sequence). With 6 bases removed from V and 5 bases from J, the gap between germline ends came to 22 bases. This CDR3 is CASRISAVYEETEAFF. The CDR3 DNA follows: TGTGCCAGCAGAATATCGGCCGTCTATGAGGAGACTGAAGCTTTCTTT.

The chain links TRBV11-1 to TRBJ2-1, with 8 nucleotides matching TRBD2. The CDR3 has 16 residues. Germline CDR1 and CDR2: SGHAT and FQDESV (reference sequence). Trimming removed 5 bases from V and 5 bases from J; junction bases left unmatched: 11. CDR3 in amino acids: CASSPGGRGAHNEQFF. The CDR3, as DNA: TGTGCCAGCAGCCCAGGCGGGCGGGGGGCCCACAATGAGCAGTTCTTC.

A few counts support this clone. The chain carries TRBV11-3 and TRBJ1-1, with D uncertain. From germline, CDR1 is SGHNT and CDR2 YENEEA. The length of the CDR3 is 13 residues. Trimming shortened V by 5 bases and J by 0 bases, and 7 bases separated the two germline ends. CDR3 sequence: CASSTRMNTEAFF. CDR3 sequence (DNA): TGTGCCAGCAGCACAAGAATGAACACTGAAGCTTTCTTT.

V and J are TRBV4-3 and TRBJ2-5; 9 positions match TRBD1. In germline, CDR1 is LGHNA, CDR2 YSLEER. The J segment lost 7 bases and the V segment lost 0 bases, leaving 9 bases of the junction unmatched. The CDR3 spans 16 residues. The CDR3 reads CASSQESTGGMGTQYF. CDR3 DNA sequence: TGCGCCAGCAGCCAAGAATCTACAGGGGGCATGGGGACCCAGTACTTC.

The J gene is TRBJ1-2, the V gene TRBV7-2; a possible D gene is TRBD1 (6 bases). There are 16 residues in the CDR3. The germline CDR1 and CDR2 sequences are SGHTA and FQGNSA. V gave up 5 bases and J gave up 5 bases, with 21 bases separating them. CDR3 bases: TGTGCCAGCAGCCAACAACAGGGTTCGTTAGGTTATGGCTACACCTTC. It translates to CASSQQQGSLGYGYTF.

V and J are TRBV5-1 and TRBJ1-5, with D tentatively TRBD1 (5 bases). In germline, CDR1 is SGHRS, CDR2 YFSETQ. V was clipped by 3 bases and J by 11 bases, with 18 bases between them. The CDR3 is 14 residues long. The CDR3 sequence: CASSSGTPGEAQHF. The CDR3 DNA follows: TGCGCCAGCAGCTCCGGGACTCCTGGAGAAGCCCAGCATTTT.

This clone has just one count. This sequence joins TRBV7-8 and TRBJ1-5; D call uncertain. The CDR3 is made up of 15 amino acids. Per the germline V gene, CDR1 is SGHVS and CDR2 is FQNEAQ. The germline V and J ends were trimmed by 1 base and 0 bases, with 7 bases remaining between them. The CDR3 loop is CASSLEQNSNQPQHF. Here the CDR3 DNA reads TGTGCCAGCAGCTTAGAACAAAATAGCAATCAGCCCCAGCATTTT.

The CDR3, as DNA: TGCGCCAGCAGCTGGGCGGGGGGAAGGCTGGCTGAAGCTTTCTTT. It codes for CASSWAGGRLAEAFF. The gene calls are TRBV5-1 and TRBJ1-1; possibly TRBD1 for D (5 bases). The length of the CDR3 is 15 residues. Germline V gene lookup returns CDR1 SGHRS and CDR2 YFSETQ. The V and J ends lost 3 bases and 6 bases respectively, with 18 bases between them.

The rearrangement joins TRBV5-6 to TRBJ1-1; the match to TRBD1 covers 10 bases. Germline V CDR1 and CDR2: SGHDT, YYEEEE. This CDR3 has 14 amino acids. The V and J ends lost 0 bases and 10 bases, in that order; junction bases with no gene match: 6. CDR3 amino acids: CASSLDGTGAGAFF. The CDR3 DNA reads as TGTGCCAGCAGCTTGGATGGGACAGGGGCTGGAGCTTTCTTT.

CDR3 in DNA: TGTGCCAGTAGTATGGGGGGGAAGAATGAAAAACTGTTTTTT. Its translation: CASSMGGKNEKLFF. The chain uses TRBV19 and TRBJ1-4, with D perhaps matching TRBD1 (5 bases). The length of the CDR3 is 14 residues. CDR1 is LNHDA and CDR2 is SQIVND in the germline V gene (reference sequence). Trimming took off 3 bases at V and 5 bases at J, with 10 bases between the two ends.

The genes are TRBV7-9 and TRBJ2-1; TRBD2 matches at 8 bases. V was clipped by 5 bases and J by 8 bases; unmatched bases: 17. Germline loops: CDR1 SEHNR, CDR2 FQNEAQ (reference sequence). CDR3 size: 17 residues. CDR3 sequence reads: CASSPWSSGRARDEQFF. The CDR3 nucleotides read TGTGCCAGCAGCCCTTGGTCGTCCGGGAGGGCCCGCGATGAGCAGTTCTTC.

The chain links TRBV19 to TRBJ1-5; the match to TRBD1 covers 7 bases. CDR3 length equals 15 residues. Germline V gene sequence: CDR1 LNHDA, CDR2 SQIVND (reference sequence). The ends lost 4 bases at V and 5 bases at J; junction bases unmatched: 8. DNA of the CDR3: TGTGCCAGTAGTAAGGGACAGAGAAACGATCAGCCCCAGCATTTT. This translates into CASSKGQRNDQPQHF. Combining the CDR3 with reference TRBV19 and TRBJ1-5 gives the whole variable domain DGGITQSPKYLFRKEGQNVTLSCEQNLNHDAMYWYRQDPGQGLRLIYYSQIVNDFQKGDIAEGYSVSREKKESFPLTVTSAQKNPTAFYLCASSKGQRNDQPQHFGDGTRLSIL.

This clone has only one observation. This chain uses TRBV11-2 with TRBJ2-7, with D possibly being TRBD1 (5 bases). In germline, CDR1 is SGHAT, CDR2 FQNNGV. V lost 1 base and J lost 3, with 7 bases in between. The CDR3 loop spans 13 amino acids. CDR3 loop: CASSLGQSYEQYF. The CDR3 bases are TGTGCCAGCAGCTTAGGACAGAGCTACGAGCAGTACTTC. The whole variable domain, remainder taken from reference TRBV11-2 and TRBJ2-7, is EAGVAQSPRYKIIEKRQSVAFWCNPISGHATLYWYQQILGQGPKLLIQFQNNGVVDDSQLPKDRFSAERLKGVDSTLKIQPAKLEDSAVYLCASSLGQSYEQYFGPGTRLTVT.

This chain uses TRBV2 with TRBJ1-6, with D possibly TRBD1 on 6 matching bases. The CDR3 is made up of 14 amino acids. The germline V gene encodes CDR1 SNHLY and CDR2 FYNNEI. With 6 bases removed from V and 6 bases from J, the gap between germline ends came to 12 bases. In nucleotides, the CDR3 is TGTGCCAGCAGAGAGGACAGCTCTAATTCACCCCTCCACTTT. Translation: CASREDSSNSPLHF.

The chain combines TRBV19 with TRBJ1-6; weak D call: TRBD1 (6 bases). CDR1 LNHDA and CDR2 SQIVND come from the germline V gene (reference sequence). The CDR3 has 15 residues. Trimming took off 6 bases at V and 8 bases at J, with 17 bases between the two ends. CDR3 loop: CASSPAQGIHSPLHF. In DNA form, the CDR3 reads TGTGCCAGTAGCCCCGCACAGGGAATCCATTCACCCCTCCACTTT.

This chain connects TRBV19 to TRBJ1-3; possibly TRBD1 for D (6 bases). The germline V gene encodes CDR1 LNHDA and CDR2 SQIVND (reference sequence). This CDR3 has 15 residues. Trimming removed 6 bases from V and 0 bases from J, with 12 bases in between. In DNA form, the CDR3 reads TGTGCCAGTAGCCCGGGACACTTCTCTGGAAACACCATATATTTT. It specifies CASSPGHFSGNTIYF.

The chain couples TRBV7-2 to TRBJ1-3; D may be TRBD1 (6 bases). V lost 5 bases and J lost 2, with 10 bases in between. The CDR3 totals 14 residues. The V gene's germline CDR1 is SGHTA and CDR2 FQGNSA. CDR3 sequence reads: CASSPGATGNTIYF. The DNA of the CDR3 is TGTGCCAGCAGCCCAGGGGCAACTGGAAACACCATATATTTT.

The chain has TRBV24-1 and TRBJ1-2; TRBD1 is a possible D gene (5 bases). The CDR3 length is 14 residues. Germline loops: CDR1 KGHDR, CDR2 SFDVKD. Trimming removed 4 bases at V and 4 bases at J, with 12 bases between. The CDR3 region is CATSDTPGAYGYTF. In nucleotides, the CDR3 is TGTGCCACCAGTGACACCCCTGGGGCCTATGGCTACACCTTC.